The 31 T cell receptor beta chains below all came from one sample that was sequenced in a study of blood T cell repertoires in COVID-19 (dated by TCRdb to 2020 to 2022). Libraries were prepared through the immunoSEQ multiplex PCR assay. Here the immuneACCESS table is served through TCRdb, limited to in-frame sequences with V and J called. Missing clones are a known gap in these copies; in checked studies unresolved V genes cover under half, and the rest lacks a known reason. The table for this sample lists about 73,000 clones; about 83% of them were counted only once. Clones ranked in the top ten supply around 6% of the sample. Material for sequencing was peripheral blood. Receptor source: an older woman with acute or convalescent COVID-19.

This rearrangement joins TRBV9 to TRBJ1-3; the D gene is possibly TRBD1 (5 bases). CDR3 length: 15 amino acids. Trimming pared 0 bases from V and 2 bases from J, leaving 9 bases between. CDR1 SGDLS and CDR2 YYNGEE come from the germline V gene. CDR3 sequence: CASSVGQLAGNTIYF. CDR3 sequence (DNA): TGTGCCAGCAGCGTAGGACAGTTGGCTGGAAACACCATATATTTT. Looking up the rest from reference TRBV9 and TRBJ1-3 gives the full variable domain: DSGVTQTPKHLITATGQRVTLRCSPRSGDLSVYWYQQSLDQGLQFLIQYYNGEERAKGNILERFSAQQFPDLHSELNLSSLELGDSALYFCASSVGQLAGNTIYFGEGSWLTVV.

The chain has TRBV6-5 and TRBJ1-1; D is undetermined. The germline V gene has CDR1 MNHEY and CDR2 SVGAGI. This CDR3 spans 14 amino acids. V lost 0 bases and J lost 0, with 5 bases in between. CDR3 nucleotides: TGTGCCAGCAGTTACTCCCTCTTGAACACTGAAGCTTTCTTT. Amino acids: CASSYSLLNTEAFF.

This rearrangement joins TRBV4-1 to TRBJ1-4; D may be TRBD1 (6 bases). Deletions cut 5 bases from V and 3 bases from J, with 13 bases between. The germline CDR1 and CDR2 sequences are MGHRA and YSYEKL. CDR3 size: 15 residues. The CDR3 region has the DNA TGCGCCAGCAGCTATTTACAGGGTCCTAATGAAAAACTGTTTTTT. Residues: CASSYLQGPNEKLFF.

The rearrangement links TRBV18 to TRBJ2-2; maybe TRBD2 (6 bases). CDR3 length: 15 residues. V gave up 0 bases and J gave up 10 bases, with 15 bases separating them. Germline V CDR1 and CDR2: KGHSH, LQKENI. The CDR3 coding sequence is TGTGCCAGCTCACCACCGGGCGGGGCCAAAGTGGAGCTGTTTTTT. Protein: CASSPPGGAKVELFF.

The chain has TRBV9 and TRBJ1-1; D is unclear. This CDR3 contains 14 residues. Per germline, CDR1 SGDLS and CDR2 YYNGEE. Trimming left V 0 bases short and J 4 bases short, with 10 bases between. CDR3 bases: TGTGCCAGCAGCGTAGCTACGACGGGCACTGAAGCTTTCTTT. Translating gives CASSVATTGTEAFF.

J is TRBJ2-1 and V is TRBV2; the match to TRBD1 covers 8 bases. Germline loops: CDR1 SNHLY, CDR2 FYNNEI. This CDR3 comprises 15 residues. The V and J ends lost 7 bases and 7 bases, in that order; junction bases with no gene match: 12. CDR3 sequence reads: CASKVVTGALNEQFF. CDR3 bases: TGTGCCAGCAAGGTGGTGACAGGGGCCCTTAATGAGCAGTTCTTC.

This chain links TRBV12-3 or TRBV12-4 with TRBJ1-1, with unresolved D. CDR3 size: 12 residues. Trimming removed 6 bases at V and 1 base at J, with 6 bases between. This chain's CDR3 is CASRARNTEAFF. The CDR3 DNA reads TGTGCCAGCAGAGCTAGGAACACTGAAGCTTTCTTT.

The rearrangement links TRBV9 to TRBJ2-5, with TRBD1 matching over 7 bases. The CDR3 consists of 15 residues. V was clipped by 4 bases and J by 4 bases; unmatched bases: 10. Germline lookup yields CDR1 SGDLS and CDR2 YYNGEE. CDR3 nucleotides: TGTGCCAGCAGCTCCTCCGGACAGGTTCGAGAGACCCAGTACTTC. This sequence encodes CASSSSGQVRETQYF.

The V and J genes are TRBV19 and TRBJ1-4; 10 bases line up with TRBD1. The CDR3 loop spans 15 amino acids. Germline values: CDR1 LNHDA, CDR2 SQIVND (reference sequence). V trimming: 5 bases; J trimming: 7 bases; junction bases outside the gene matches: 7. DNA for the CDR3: TGTGCCAGTAGTCCCCGGACAGGGGGAGGTGAAAAACTGTTTTTT. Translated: CASSPRTGGGEKLFF.

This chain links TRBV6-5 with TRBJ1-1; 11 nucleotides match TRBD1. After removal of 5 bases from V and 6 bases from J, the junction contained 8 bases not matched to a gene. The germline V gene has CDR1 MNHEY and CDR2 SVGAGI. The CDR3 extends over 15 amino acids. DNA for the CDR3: TGTGCCAGCAGTACCGGGACAGGGGGTCTAGCTGAAGCTTTCTTT. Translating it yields CASSTGTGGLAEAFF.

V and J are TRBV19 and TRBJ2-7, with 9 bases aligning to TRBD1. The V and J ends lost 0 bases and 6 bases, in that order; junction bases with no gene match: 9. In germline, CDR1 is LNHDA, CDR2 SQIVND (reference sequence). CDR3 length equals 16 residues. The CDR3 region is CASSIDHTGQGLEQYF. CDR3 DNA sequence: TGTGCCAGTAGTATAGATCATACGGGACAGGGACTCGAGCAGTACTTC.

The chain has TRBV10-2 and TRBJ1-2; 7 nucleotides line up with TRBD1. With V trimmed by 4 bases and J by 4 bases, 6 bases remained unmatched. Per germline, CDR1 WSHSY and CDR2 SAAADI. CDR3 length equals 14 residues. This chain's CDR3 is CASSGGGGGYGYTF. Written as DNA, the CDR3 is TGCGCCAGCAGTGGAGGGGGCGGCGGCTATGGCTACACCTTC.

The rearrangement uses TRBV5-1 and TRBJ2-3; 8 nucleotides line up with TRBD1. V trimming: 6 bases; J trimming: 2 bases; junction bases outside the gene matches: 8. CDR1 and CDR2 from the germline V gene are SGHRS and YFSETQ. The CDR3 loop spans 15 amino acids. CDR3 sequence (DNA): TGCGCCAGCACCAGGACAGGGATATTCACAGATACGCAGTATTTT. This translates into CASTRTGIFTDTQYF.

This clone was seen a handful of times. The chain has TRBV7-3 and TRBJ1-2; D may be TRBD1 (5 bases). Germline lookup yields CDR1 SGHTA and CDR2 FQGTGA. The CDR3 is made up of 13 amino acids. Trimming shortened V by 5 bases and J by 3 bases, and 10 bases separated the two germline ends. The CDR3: CASSPGGDYGYTF. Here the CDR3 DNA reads TGTGCCAGCAGCCCCGGGGGGGACTATGGCTACACCTTC.

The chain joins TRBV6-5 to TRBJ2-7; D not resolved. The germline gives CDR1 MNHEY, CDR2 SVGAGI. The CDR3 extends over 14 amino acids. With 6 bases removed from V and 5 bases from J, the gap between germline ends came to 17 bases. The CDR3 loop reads CASRVNGLTNEQYF. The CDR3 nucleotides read TGTGCCAGCAGGGTGAATGGCCTTACTAACGAGCAGTACTTC.

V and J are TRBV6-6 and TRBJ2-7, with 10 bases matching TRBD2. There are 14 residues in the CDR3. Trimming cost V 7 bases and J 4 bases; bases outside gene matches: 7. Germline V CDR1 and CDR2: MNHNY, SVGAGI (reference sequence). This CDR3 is CASITASGGYEQYF. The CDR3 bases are TGTGCCAGCATAACGGCTAGCGGGGGTTACGAGCAGTACTTC.

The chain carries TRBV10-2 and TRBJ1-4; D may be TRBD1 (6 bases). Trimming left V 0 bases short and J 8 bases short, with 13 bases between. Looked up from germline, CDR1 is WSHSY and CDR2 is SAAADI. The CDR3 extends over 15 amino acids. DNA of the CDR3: TGCGCCAGCAGTGAGTCCGCAGGGGTTGAGGAAAAACTGTTTTTT. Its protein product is CASSESAGVEEKLFF.

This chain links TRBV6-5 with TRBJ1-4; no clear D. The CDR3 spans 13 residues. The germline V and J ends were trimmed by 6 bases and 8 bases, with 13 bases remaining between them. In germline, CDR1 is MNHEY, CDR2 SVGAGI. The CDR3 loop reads CASSPKEAEKLFF. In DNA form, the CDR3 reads TGTGCCAGCAGCCCCAAAGAAGCGGAAAAACTGTTTTTT.

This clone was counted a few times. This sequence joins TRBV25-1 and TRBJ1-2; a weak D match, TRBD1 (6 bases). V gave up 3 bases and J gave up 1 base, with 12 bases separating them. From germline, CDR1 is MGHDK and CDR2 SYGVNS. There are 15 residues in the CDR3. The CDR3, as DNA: TGTGCCAGCAGTGAGGTGGGGGCCCTTAACTATGGCTACACCTTC. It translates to CASSEVGALNYGYTF.

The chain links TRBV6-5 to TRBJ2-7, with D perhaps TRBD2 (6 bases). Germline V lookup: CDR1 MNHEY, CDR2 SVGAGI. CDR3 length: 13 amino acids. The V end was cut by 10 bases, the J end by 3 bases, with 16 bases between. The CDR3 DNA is TGTGCCACCGGACCGGGGGTACACTACGAGCAGTACTTC. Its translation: CATGPGVHYEQYF.

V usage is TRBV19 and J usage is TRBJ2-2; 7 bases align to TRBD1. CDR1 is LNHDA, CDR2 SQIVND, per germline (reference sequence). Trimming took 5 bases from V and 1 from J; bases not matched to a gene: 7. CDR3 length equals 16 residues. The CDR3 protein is CASSPGTAQNTGELFF. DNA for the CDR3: TGTGCCAGTAGTCCCGGGACAGCCCAGAACACCGGGGAGCTGTTTTTT. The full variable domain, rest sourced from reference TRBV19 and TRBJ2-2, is DGGITQSPKYLFRKEGQNVTLSCEQNLNHDAMYWYRQDPGQGLRLIYYSQIVNDFQKGDIAEGYSVSREKKESFPLTVTSAQKNPTAFYLCASSPGTAQNTGELFFGEGSRLTVL.

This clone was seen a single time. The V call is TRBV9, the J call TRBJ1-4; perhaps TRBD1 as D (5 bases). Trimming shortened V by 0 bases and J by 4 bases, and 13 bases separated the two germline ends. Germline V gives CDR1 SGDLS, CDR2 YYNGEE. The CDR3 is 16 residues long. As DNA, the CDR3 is TGTGCCAGCAGCGTAGCTCCGGGGGGAATTAATGAAAAACTGTTTTTT. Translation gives CASSVAPGGINEKLFF.

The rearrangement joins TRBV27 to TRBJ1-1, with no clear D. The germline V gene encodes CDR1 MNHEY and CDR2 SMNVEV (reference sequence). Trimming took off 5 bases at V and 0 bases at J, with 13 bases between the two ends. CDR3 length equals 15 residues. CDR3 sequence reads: CASSPYTTVNTEAFF. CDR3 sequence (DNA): TGTGCCAGCAGTCCGTACACTACGGTGAACACTGAAGCTTTCTTT.

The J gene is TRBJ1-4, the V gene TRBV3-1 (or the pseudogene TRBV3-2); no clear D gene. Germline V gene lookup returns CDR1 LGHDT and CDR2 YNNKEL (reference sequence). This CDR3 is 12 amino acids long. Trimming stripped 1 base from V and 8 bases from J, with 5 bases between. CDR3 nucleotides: TGTGCCAGCAGCCAAGTCCGGGAAAAACTGTTTTTT. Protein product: CASSQVREKLFF.

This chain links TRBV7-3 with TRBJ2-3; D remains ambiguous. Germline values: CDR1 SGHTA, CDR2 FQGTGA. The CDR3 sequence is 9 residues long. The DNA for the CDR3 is TGTGCGAGAACAGATACGCAGTATTTT. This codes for CARTDTQYF. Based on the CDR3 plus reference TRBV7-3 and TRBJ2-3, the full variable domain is GAGVSQTPSNKVTEKGKYVELRCDPISGHTALYWYRQSLGQGPEFLIYFQGTGAADDSGLPNDRFFAVRPEGSVSTLKIQRTERGDSAVYLCARTDTQYFGPGTRLTVL.

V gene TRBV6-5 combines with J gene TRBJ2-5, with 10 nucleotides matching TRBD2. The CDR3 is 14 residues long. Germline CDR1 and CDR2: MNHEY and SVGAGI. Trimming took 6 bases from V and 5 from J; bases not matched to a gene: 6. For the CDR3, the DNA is TGTGCCAGCAGGTCACTAGCGGGGCGGGAGACCCAGTACTTC. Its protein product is CASRSLAGRETQYF.

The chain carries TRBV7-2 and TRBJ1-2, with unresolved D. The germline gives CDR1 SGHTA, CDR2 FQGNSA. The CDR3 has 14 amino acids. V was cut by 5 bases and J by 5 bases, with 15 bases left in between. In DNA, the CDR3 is TGTGCCAGCAGCCCCCCGGCTGAGGGTTATGGCTACACCTTC. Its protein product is CASSPPAEGYGYTF. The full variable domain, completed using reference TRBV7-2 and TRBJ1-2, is GAGVSQSPSNKVTEKGKDVELRCDPISGHTALYWYRQSLGQGLEFLIYFQGNSAPDKSGLPSDRFSAERTGGSVSTLTIQRTQQEDSAVYLCASSPPAEGYGYTFGSGTRLTVV.

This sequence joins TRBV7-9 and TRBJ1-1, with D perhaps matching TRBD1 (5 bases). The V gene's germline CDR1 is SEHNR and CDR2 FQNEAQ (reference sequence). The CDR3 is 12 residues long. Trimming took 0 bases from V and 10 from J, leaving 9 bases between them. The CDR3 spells CASSLARVGAFF. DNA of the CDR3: TGTGCCAGCAGCTTAGCCAGGGTTGGAGCTTTCTTT.

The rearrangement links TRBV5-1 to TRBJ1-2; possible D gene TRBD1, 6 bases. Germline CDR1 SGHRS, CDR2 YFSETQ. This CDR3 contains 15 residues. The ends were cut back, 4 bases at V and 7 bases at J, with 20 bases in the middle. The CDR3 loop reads CASSVDPGAVVGYTF. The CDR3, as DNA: TGCGCCAGCAGCGTGGATCCAGGGGCAGTCGTTGGCTACACCTTC.

CDR3 nucleotide sequence: TGCAGTGCTAGTGGGGGCCCCAATGAAAAACTGTTTTTT. Translating it yields CSASGGPNEKLFF. This chain joins TRBV20-1 and TRBJ1-4; D is possibly TRBD1 (6 bases). The CDR3 runs 13 residues. The V end was cut by 3 bases, the J end by 5 bases, with 10 bases between. Germline CDR1 reads DFQATT; CDR2 reads SNEGSKA (reference sequence).

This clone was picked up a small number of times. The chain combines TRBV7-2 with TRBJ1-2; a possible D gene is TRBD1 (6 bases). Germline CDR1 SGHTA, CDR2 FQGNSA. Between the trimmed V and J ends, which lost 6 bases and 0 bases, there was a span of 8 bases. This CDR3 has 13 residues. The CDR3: CASSTGTNYGYTF. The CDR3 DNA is TGTGCCAGCAGTACAGGGACTAACTATGGCTACACCTTC.